This T cell receptor (beta chain) comes out of a study of T cells in Graves' hyperthyroidism and ophthalmopathy. About the research overall: The authors collected peripheral blood at initial diagnosis, before any treatment.

Study results and caveats: Most expanded thyroid clonotypes above 0.001 also appeared in blood.

Patients aged 18 to 65 with hyperthyroidism were newly diagnosed, with duration under 2 months. Researchers took RNA transcripts and amplified the TCR beta CDR3 regions from them. First-round RT-PCR targeting the TCR CDR3 was performed with the HTBI primer set. A single record per CDR3 protein comes from TCRdb applying MiXCR to the multiplex PCR reads. Found here are around 690,000 distinct CDR3 sequences, roughly 17% of them singletons; the top ten hold roughly 16%. This clonotype has only a few counts. Its target is not known. Trimming took off 1 base at V and 6 bases at J, with 9 bases between the two ends. Germline V gives CDR1 SEHNR, CDR2 FQNEAQ (reference sequence). The CDR3 contains 13 residues.

The V and J genes are TRBV7-9 and TRBJ1-1, with D possibly TRBD1 on 5 matching bases. The sample was blood. This receptor was obtained from a man aged 50 to 59 with Graves' hyperthyroidism. The CDR3 protein is CASSLDGASEAFF. CDR3 sequence (DNA): TGTGCCAGCAGCTTAGATGGGGCATCTGAAGCTTTCTTT.